This T cell receptor (beta chain) emerged from a study of T cell changes during pregnancy in multiple sclerosis. Profiling relied on immunoSEQ multiplex PCR, and the TCRdb table lists in-frame clones only, not all of them. The sample lists some 100,000 clones; more than 90% were seen once. The length of the CDR3 is 14 residues. The ends were cut back, 0 bases at V and 9 bases at J, with 15 bases in the middle. Germline V CDR1 and CDR2: SGHRS, YFSETQ. The chain recombines TRBV5-1 with TRBJ2-5, with D perhaps TRBD2 (6 bases). The specimen was peripheral blood, collected in the second trimester of pregnancy. The sequence was collected from a female donor with multiple sclerosis, enrolled in a pregnancy study. The CDR3 reads CASSLEVGRRAQYF. CDR3 nucleotides: TGCGCCAGCAGCTTGGAAGTTGGGAGGCGGGCCCAGTACTTC.